These 7 T cell receptor beta chains share one sample of origin, sequenced in a study of monozygotic twins with inflammatory bowel disease. TCRdb re-analyzed the 5' RACE reads; it lists each CDR3 protein once, without DNA. The sample's table shows over 110,000 distinct CDR3 sequences. Source material: blood. These receptors were collected from a human donor with ulcerative colitis or Crohn's disease, or a healthy co-twin of an affected twin (not recorded which).

V gene TRBV7-8 combines with J gene TRBJ1-2; lacking DNA, the TRBD1 call made by TCRdb goes unchecked. CDR1 is SGHVS, CDR2 FQNEAQ, per germline. This CDR3 contains 16 residues. The CDR3 here is CASSLDGTGINYGYTF.

This rearrangement joins TRBV12-3 or TRBV12-4 to TRBJ2-3. The CDR3 consists of 12 residues. The CDR3 protein is CASSLRGDTQYF.

The gene calls are TRBV20-1 and TRBJ1-5. The CDR3 consists of 15 residues. CDR1 is DFQATT, CDR2 SNEGSKA, per germline (reference sequence). The CDR3 reads CSAATRTDSNQPQHF.

The chain is built from TRBV24-1 and TRBJ2-2; lacking DNA, the TRBD1 call made by TCRdb goes unchecked. CDR1 and CDR2 (germline): KGHDR, SFDVKD. The CDR3 sequence is 16 residues long. CDR3: CATSDSRQGNTGELFF.

The chain is built from TRBV4-3 and TRBJ2-5; TCRdb's D gene call, TRBD2, goes unchecked for lack of DNA. Germline V lookup: CDR1 LGHNA, CDR2 YSLEER. The CDR3 is 15 residues long. The CDR3 sequence: CASSQLPSGKETQYF.

The rearrangement uses TRBV29-1 and TRBJ2-2; TCRdb's D gene call, TRBD2, goes unchecked for lack of DNA. CDR1 is SQVTM, CDR2 ANQGSEA, per germline. CDR3 length equals 15 residues. CDR3 sequence reads: CSAKGHSRGSGELFF.

V gene TRBV20-1 combines with J gene TRBJ2-3. Germline V CDR1 and CDR2: DFQATT, SNEGSKA (reference sequence). The CDR3 loop spans 12 amino acids. CDR3 loop: CSASYGPDTQYF.